The 30 T cell receptor beta chains listed next were all sequenced from one sample in a study of identical twins. TCRdb ran MiXCR on the 5' RACE reads and lists one entry per CDR3 protein. The repertoire includes 690,000 or so distinct CDR3 sequences, 8.5% to 9% of them detected once, and around 0.98% sits in the top ten. These data were likewise used in another study, on yellow fever vaccine responses in identical twins.

Input material: PBMCs. Receptor source: a woman aged 18-35 years in good health.

This clonotype was detected a few times. V gene TRBV12-5 combines with J gene TRBJ2-5, with D perhaps assigned TRBD1 or TRBD2 (5 bases each). V dropped 9 bases and J dropped 5 bases, with 22 bases sitting between them. CDR1 and CDR2 (germline): LGHNT, FRNRAP. This CDR3 is built from 15 residues. Here the CDR3 reads CARAYSRDGGETQYF. DNA for the CDR3: TGTGCTAGAGCTTACTCCCGGGACGGTGGGGAGACCCAGTACTTC.

V gene TRBV4-1 combines with J gene TRBJ1-1; D gene uncertain. The CDR3 loop spans 14 amino acids. V was trimmed by 1 base and J by 0 bases, leaving 6 bases between them. Per the germline V gene, CDR1 is MGHRA and CDR2 is YSYEKL. The CDR3 DNA is TGCGCCAGCAGCCAAGTGGCAGTGAACACTGAAGCTTTCTTT. It specifies CASSQVAVNTEAFF.

The chain combines TRBV10-3 with TRBJ2-7; 7 bases are shared with TRBD1. The CDR3 is 16 residues long. Germline V CDR1 and CDR2: ENHRY, SYGVKD. After removal of 4 bases from V and 0 bases from J, the junction contained 9 bases not matched to a gene. CDR3 amino acids: CAISGRTRGHSYEQYF. The CDR3 DNA reads TGTGCCATCAGTGGTAGGACAAGGGGGCACTCCTACGAGCAGTACTTC.

There are a few counts of this clonotype. This chain connects TRBV6-2 or TRBV6-3 to TRBJ1-4; D not certain. CDR1 is MNHEY and CDR2 is SVGEGT in the germline V gene. V lost 2 bases, J lost 3 bases, and 16 bases lay in between. The CDR3 is 17 amino acids. CDR3 in amino acids: CASSYRSGYGSNEKLFF. DNA of the CDR3: TGTGCCAGCAGTTACCGTTCCGGATACGGATCTAATGAAAAACTGTTTTTT.

This clonotype has only a few counts. This sequence joins TRBV11-2 and TRBJ2-3; a weak D match, TRBD1 (6 bases). Looked up from germline, CDR1 is SGHAT and CDR2 is FQNNGV. This CDR3 contains 16 residues. The V and J ends lost 0 bases and 0 bases respectively, with 10 bases between them. In DNA form, the CDR3 reads TGTGCCAGCAGCTTAGAGGGCAGGGGTAGCACAGATACGCAGTATTTT. Its translation is CASSLEGRGSTDTQYF.

The V and J genes are TRBV4-3 and TRBJ1-6; 7 bases line up with TRBD1. V dropped 0 bases and J dropped 10; count of bases not matched to a gene: 6. The germline V gene encodes CDR1 LGHNA and CDR2 YSLEER. The CDR3 is 15 amino acids. Here the CDR3 DNA reads TGCGCCAGCAGCCAAGAGCGGGACAGTTGGTCACCCCTCCACTTT. Its translation: CASSQERDSWSPLHF.

This clonotype showed up just a few times. The chain joins TRBV25-1 to TRBJ2-7, with 16 bases aligning to TRBD2. This CDR3 spans 14 amino acids. Germline CDR1 is MGHDK and CDR2 is SYGVNS. V lost 8 bases, J lost 3 bases, and 1 base stayed unmatched. The CDR3 sequence: CASGTSGGVYEQYF. The DNA of the CDR3 is TGTGCCAGCGGGACTAGCGGGGGGGTCTACGAGCAGTACTTC.

The chain uses TRBV14 and TRBJ2-7, with unresolved D. Trimming cost V 2 bases and J 0 bases, with 11 bases left between them. Germline-derived CDR1 and CDR2 are SGHDN and FVKESK. The CDR3 sequence is 15 residues long. CDR3 region: CASSQNLAVSYEQYF. The CDR3 DNA reads as TGTGCCAGCAGCCAAAATCTGGCGGTCTCCTACGAGCAGTACTTC.

This clonotype came up a few times. The V gene is TRBV15, the J gene TRBJ2-1; D is possibly TRBD1 (6 bases). Trimming shortened V by 0 bases and J by 12 bases, and 15 bases separated the two germline ends. Germline-derived CDR1 and CDR2 are LNHNV and YYDKDF (reference sequence). The CDR3 spans 14 residues. The DNA of the CDR3 is TGTGCCACCAGCAGAGAGAGATACAGGGAATTGCAGTTCTTC. It translates to CATSRERYRELQFF.

This clonotype was observed a few times. The genes are TRBV4-3 and TRBJ1-6, with no clear D. The CDR3 is 16 amino acids. Germline V gene sequence: CDR1 LGHNA, CDR2 YSLEER. V dropped 4 bases and J dropped 7 bases, with 17 bases sitting between them. This CDR3 reads CASSRSALQTNSPLHF. The CDR3, as DNA: TGCGCCAGCAGCCGGAGTGCGTTGCAGACGAATTCACCCCTCCACTTT.

This clonotype was counted a few times. The chain combines TRBV20-1 with TRBJ2-3; TRBD2 agrees at 8 bases. The germline V gene encodes CDR1 DFQATT and CDR2 SNEGSKA (reference sequence). With 6 bases clipped from V and 4 bases from J, the junction kept 21 bases outside the gene matches. The CDR3 is 18 amino acids. The CDR3 nucleotides read TGCAGTGCCCTGGACAGCTCCTTGAGCGGGAGACTTCCAGATACGCAGTATTTT. Translated: CSALDSSLSGRLPDTQYF.

The chain links TRBV28 to TRBJ2-7; 9 bases fit TRBD1. The junction had 6 bases not matched to a gene; V was cut back by 4 bases and J by 2 bases. There are 15 residues in the CDR3. Germline assignment: CDR1 MDHEN and CDR2 SYDVKM. Here the CDR3 DNA reads TGTGCCAGCAGTTACCGGGACAGGGAGGCCTACGAGCAGTACTTC. Translating gives CASSYRDREAYEQYF.

This chain uses TRBV30 with TRBJ2-1, with TRBD2 matching 13 bases. V trimming: 1 base; J trimming: 2 bases; junction bases outside the gene matches: 8. The CDR3 has 18 residues. Germline lookup yields CDR1 GTSNPN and CDR2 SVGIG (reference sequence). The CDR3, as DNA: TGTGCCTGGAGTGAGGCCCAAGGGACTAGCGGGACCTACAATGAGCAGTTCTTC. Amino acid sequence: CAWSEAQGTSGTYNEQFF.

This clonotype has a count of ten or more. The chain joins TRBV10-3 to TRBJ2-7; D unresolved. In germline, CDR1 is ENHRY, CDR2 SYGVKD. The CDR3 sequence is 14 residues long. The V gene lost 5 bases and the J gene lost 0 bases, with 11 bases spanning the gap. The DNA of the CDR3 is TGTGCCATCAGTACTGCGTTAAGCTCCTACGAGCAGTACTTC. Encoded protein: CAISTALSSYEQYF.

The chain couples TRBV29-1 to TRBJ2-6; tentatively, D is TRBD2 (5 bases). V lost 2 bases to trimming and J lost 0 bases, with 11 bases between them. This CDR3 is built from 16 residues. Germline CDR1 and CDR2: SQVTM and ANQGSEA. The CDR3 is CSVEMRESSGANVLTF. The DNA of the CDR3 is TGCAGCGTTGAAATGAGGGAGAGCTCTGGGGCCAACGTCCTGACTTTC.

This clonotype turned up a few times. In nucleotides, the CDR3 is TGTGCCAGCACCATCAGACTGACAGGGGGTACCGAGCAGTACTTC. Translating gives CASTIRLTGGTEQYF. V and J are TRBV28 and TRBJ2-7; 9 nucleotides line up with TRBD1. This CDR3 region has 15 residues. V lost 7 bases and J lost 6; bases outside the gene matches: 13. Germline CDR1 reads MDHEN; CDR2 reads SYDVKM.

The rearrangement links TRBV6-1 to TRBJ1-4; D perhaps matches TRBD1 (6 bases). Trimming removed 1 base from V and 16 bases from J, with 16 bases in between. The CDR3 sequence is 13 residues long. In germline, CDR1 is MNHNS, CDR2 SASEGT. DNA of the CDR3: TGTGCCAGCAGTGAAGAGCTCGGGGGGCATCGGTTTTTT. Translation: CASSEELGGHRFF.

The chain joins TRBV14 to TRBJ2-7; 7 bases align to TRBD2. The ends lost 5 bases at V and 3 bases at J; junction bases unmatched: 13. CDR1 and CDR2 (germline): SGHDN, FVKESK. This CDR3 is 16 amino acids long. The CDR3 region has the DNA TGTGCCAGCAGCTTACTCCCGACTAGCCCAAACTACGAGCAGTACTTC. It is translated as CASSLLPTSPNYEQYF.

The chain uses TRBV7-6 and TRBJ1-5, with D possibly matching TRBD1 (5 bases). Germline V gene lookup returns CDR1 SGHVS and CDR2 FNYEAQ. Trimming took 1 base from V and 4 from J, leaving 11 bases between them. The CDR3 length is 15 residues. This CDR3 reads CASSLDQGLNQPQHF. DNA of the CDR3: TGTGCCAGCAGCTTAGATCAGGGCCTGAATCAGCCCCAGCATTTT.

This clonotype was counted only a few times. The gene calls are TRBV15 and TRBJ2-7; unclear D gene. Trimming removed 0 bases from V and 3 bases from J, with 9 bases in between. The CDR3 runs 14 residues. Germline V gives CDR1 LNHNV, CDR2 YYDKDF (reference sequence). CDR3 amino acids: CATSRDFASYEQYF. In DNA, the CDR3 is TGTGCCACCAGCAGAGATTTCGCTAGCTACGAGCAGTACTTC.

This clonotype was observed at least ten times. V gene TRBV5-1 combines with J gene TRBJ1-1; tentatively, D is TRBD1 (6 bases). CDR1 and CDR2 from the germline V gene are SGHRS and YFSETQ. V shed 1 base and J shed 1 base, with 8 bases lying between them. The CDR3 loop spans 14 amino acids. The CDR3 is CASSLQTGNTEAFF. The CDR3, as DNA: TGCGCCAGCAGCTTGCAGACAGGGAACACTGAAGCTTTCTTT.

This clonotype appeared many times. J is TRBJ2-2 and V is TRBV29-1; D may match TRBD1 or TRBD2 (5 bases each). The CDR3 spans 13 residues. From germline, CDR1 is SQVTM and CDR2 ANQGSEA. Trimming took 3 bases from V and 5 from J, leaving 10 bases between them. CDR3 protein: CSVEGPPTGELFF. In DNA form, the CDR3 reads TGCAGCGTTGAGGGACCCCCGACCGGGGAGCTGTTTTTT.

This clonotype was detected a few times. The genes are TRBV6-5 and TRBJ1-2; 8 positions agree with TRBD1. CDR1 is MNHEY and CDR2 is SVGAGI in the germline V gene. This CDR3 spans 14 amino acids. Germline trimming cut 4 bases from V and 4 bases from J; bases unmatched to any gene: 5. CDR3 residues: CASSLQGGGYGYTF. CDR3 DNA sequence: TGTGCCAGCAGTTTACAGGGGGGTGGCTATGGCTACACCTTC.

The V call is TRBV5-6, the J call TRBJ1-1; D uncertain. Germline V CDR1 and CDR2: SGHDT, YYEEEE. The V end lost 6 bases, the J end lost 5 bases, and 14 bases lay between the germline ends. The CDR3 consists of 13 residues. The chain's CDR3 is CASTSDSFTEAFF. The CDR3 DNA reads TGTGCCAGCACCTCAGATTCCTTTACTGAAGCTTTCTTT.

This clonotype was recorded a few times. The chain carries TRBV20-1 and TRBJ2-1, with TRBD2 identical over 14 bases. The J segment lost 7 bases and the V segment lost 0 bases, leaving 5 bases of the junction unmatched. This CDR3 has 16 amino acids. Germline values: CDR1 DFQATT, CDR2 SNEGSKA (reference sequence). The CDR3 loop is CSARDPTSGGANEQFF. The CDR3 DNA follows: TGCAGTGCTAGAGACCCGACTAGCGGGGGGGCGAATGAGCAGTTCTTC.

The rearrangement links TRBV7-9 to TRBJ1-4, with D possibly matching TRBD1 (6 bases). CDR1 and CDR2 (germline): SEHNR, FQNEAQ (reference sequence). Trimming took 5 bases from V and 4 from J, leaving 14 bases between them. The CDR3 sequence is 15 residues long. The CDR3 DNA sequence: TGTGCCAGCAGCCTCTCAGGGGAGAGTAATGAAAAACTGTTTTTT. Residues: CASSLSGESNEKLFF.

This clonotype has ten or more counts. The V gene is TRBV28, the J gene TRBJ1-4, with a tentative D call TRBD1 (5 bases). Trimming removed 6 bases at V and 3 bases at J, with 5 bases between. CDR1 is MDHEN, CDR2 SYDVKM, per germline. The CDR3 is 12 amino acids. CDR3 sequence reads: CASRTANEKLFF. The CDR3 bases are TGTGCCAGCAGGACAGCTAATGAAAAACTGTTTTTT.

The chain has TRBV7-2 and TRBJ1-3; no clear D gene. This CDR3 region has 15 residues. Germline assignment: CDR1 SGHTA and CDR2 FQGNSA. V lost 3 bases, J lost 4 bases, and 13 bases lay in between. CDR3 DNA sequence: TGTGCCAGCAGCTTGGTCCCCGGCTCCGGAAACACCATATATTTT. Protein product: CASSLVPGSGNTIYF.

This clonotype came up a few times. The J gene is TRBJ2-7, the V gene TRBV11-1, with 8 bases identical to TRBD1. This CDR3 is 15 amino acids long. Germline loops: CDR1 SGHAT, CDR2 FQDESV (reference sequence). With 2 bases clipped from V and 3 bases from J, the junction kept 6 bases outside the gene matches. DNA of the CDR3: TGTGCCAGCAGCTTATCGCAGGGGGCACACTACGAGCAGTACTTC. Translating gives CASSLSQGAHYEQYF.

This clonotype appeared a few times. The chain couples TRBV6-1 to TRBJ1-2, with 8 bases identical to TRBD1. V shed 0 bases and J 4 bases; nucleotides not matched to a gene: 7. CDR1 MNHNS and CDR2 SASEGT come from the germline V gene. This CDR3 is built from 16 residues. Here the CDR3 DNA reads TGTGCCAGCAGTGAAGCGCTCAGGGGGCTGAGCTATGGCTACACCTTC. This sequence encodes CASSEALRGLSYGYTF.